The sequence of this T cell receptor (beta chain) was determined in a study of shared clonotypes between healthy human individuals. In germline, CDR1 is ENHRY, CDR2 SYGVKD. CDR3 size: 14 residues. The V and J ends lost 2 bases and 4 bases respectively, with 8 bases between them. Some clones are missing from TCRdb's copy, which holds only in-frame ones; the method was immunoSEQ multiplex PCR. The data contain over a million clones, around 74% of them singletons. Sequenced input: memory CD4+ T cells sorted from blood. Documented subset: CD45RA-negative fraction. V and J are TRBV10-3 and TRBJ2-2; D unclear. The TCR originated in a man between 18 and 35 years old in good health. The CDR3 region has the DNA TGTGCCATCAGTGAGAGTCTTGCCACCGGGGAGCTGTTTTTT. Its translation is CAISESLATGELFF.